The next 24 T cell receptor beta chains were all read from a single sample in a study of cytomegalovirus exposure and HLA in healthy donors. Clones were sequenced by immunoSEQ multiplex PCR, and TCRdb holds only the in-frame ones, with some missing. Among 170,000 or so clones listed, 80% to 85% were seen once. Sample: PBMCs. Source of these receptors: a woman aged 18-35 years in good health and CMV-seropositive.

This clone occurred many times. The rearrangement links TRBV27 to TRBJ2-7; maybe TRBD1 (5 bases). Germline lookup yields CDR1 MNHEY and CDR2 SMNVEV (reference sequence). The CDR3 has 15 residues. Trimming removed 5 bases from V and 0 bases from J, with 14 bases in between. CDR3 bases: TGTGCCAGCAGTCCGTTAGACAGTTACTCCTACGAGCAGTACTTC. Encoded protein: CASSPLDSYSYEQYF.

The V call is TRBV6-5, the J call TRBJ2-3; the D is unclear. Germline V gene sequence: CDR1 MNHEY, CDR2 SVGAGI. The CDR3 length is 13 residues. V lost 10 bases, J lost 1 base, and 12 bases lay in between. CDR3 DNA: TGTGCCACCCTCCAGGTGGGCACAGATACGCAGTATTTT. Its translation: CATLQVGTDTQYF.

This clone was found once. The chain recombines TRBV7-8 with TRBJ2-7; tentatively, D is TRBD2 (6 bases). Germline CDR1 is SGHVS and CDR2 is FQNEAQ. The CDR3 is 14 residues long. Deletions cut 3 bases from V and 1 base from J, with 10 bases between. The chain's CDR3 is CASSFRDWSYEQYF. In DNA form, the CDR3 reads TGTGCCAGCAGCTTCCGGGACTGGTCCTACGAGCAGTACTTC.

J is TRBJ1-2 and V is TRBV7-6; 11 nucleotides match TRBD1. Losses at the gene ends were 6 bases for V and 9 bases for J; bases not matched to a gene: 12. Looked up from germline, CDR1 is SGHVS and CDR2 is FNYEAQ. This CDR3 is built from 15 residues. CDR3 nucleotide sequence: TGTGCCAGCAGTCGAAAGCCGGGACAGGGGGTGAGCTACACCTTC. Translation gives CASSRKPGQGVSYTF.

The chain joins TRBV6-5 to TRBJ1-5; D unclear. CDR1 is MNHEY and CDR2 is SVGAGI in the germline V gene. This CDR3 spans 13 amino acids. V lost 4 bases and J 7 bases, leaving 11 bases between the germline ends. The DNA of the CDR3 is TGTGCCAGCAGTTCGGGGAGAAGACAGCCCCAGCATTTT. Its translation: CASSSGRRQPQHF.

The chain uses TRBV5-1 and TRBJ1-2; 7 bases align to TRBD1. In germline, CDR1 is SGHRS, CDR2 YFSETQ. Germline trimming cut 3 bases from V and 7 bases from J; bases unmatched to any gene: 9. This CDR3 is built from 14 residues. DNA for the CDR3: TGCGCCAGCAGCTCAGCTGTGACAGGGTTTGGCTACACCTTC. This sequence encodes CASSSAVTGFGYTF.

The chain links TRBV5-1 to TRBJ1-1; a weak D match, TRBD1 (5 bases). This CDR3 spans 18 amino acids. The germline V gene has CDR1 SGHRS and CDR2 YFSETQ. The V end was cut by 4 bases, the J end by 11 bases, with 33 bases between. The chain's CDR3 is CASSPEVSRRGREMLAFF. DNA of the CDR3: TGCGCCAGCAGCCCGGAGGTATCGCGGCGGGGCAGGGAAATGCTTGCTTTCTTT.

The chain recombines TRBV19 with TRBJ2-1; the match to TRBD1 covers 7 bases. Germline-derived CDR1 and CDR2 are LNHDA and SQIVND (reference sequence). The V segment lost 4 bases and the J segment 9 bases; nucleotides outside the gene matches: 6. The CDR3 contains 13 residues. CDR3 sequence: CASSSTGEGEQFF. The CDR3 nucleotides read TGTGCCAGTAGTAGCACAGGGGAAGGTGAGCAGTTCTTC.

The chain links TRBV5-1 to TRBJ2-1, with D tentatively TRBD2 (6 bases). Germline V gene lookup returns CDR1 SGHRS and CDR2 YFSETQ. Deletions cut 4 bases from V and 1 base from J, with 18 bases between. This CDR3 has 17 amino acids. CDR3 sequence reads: CASSPRTMGRSYNEQFF. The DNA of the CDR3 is TGCGCCAGCAGCCCCCGGACGATGGGGAGGTCCTACAATGAGCAGTTCTTC.

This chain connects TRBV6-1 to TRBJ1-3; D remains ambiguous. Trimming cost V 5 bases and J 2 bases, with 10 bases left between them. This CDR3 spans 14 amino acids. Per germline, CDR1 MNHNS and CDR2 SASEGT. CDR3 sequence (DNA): TGTGCCAGCAGTCAGACTGCAACTGGAAACACCATATATTTT. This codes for CASSQTATGNTIYF.

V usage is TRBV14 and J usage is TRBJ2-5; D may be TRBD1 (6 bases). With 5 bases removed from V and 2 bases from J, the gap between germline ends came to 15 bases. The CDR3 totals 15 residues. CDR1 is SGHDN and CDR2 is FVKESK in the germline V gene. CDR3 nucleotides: TGTGCCAGCAGCGTCTACAGGGAGATACAAGAGACCCAGTACTTC. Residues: CASSVYREIQETQYF. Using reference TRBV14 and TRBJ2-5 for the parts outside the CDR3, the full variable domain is EAGVTQFPSHSVIEKGQTVTLRCDPISGHDNLYWYRRVMGKEIKFLLHFVKESKQDESGMPNNRFLAERTGGTYSTLKVQPAELEDSGVYFCASSVYREIQETQYFGPGTRLLVL.

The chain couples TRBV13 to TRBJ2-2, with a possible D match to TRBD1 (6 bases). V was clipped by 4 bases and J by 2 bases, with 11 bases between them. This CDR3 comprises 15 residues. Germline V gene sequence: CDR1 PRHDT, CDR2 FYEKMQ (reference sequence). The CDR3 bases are TGTGCCAGCAGCTCGGACAGAATTAACACCGGGGAGCTGTTTTTT. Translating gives CASSSDRINTGELFF.

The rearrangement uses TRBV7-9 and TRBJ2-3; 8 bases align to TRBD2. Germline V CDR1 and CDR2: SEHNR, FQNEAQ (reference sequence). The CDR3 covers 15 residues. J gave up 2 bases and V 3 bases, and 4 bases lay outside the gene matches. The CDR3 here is CASSFQRGFTDTQYF. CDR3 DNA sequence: TGTGCCAGCAGCTTCCAGCGGGGGTTCACAGATACGCAGTATTTT. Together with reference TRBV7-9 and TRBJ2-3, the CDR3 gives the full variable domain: DTGVSQNPRHKITKRGQNVTFRCDPISEHNRLYWYRQTLGQGPEFLTYFQNEAQLEKSRLLSDRFSAERPKGSFSTLEIQRTEQGDSAMYLCASSFQRGFTDTQYFGPGTRLTVL.

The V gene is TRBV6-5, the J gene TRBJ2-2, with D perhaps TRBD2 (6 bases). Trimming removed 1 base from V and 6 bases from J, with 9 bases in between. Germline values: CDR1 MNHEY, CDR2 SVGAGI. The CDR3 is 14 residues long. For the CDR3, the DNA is TGTGCCAGCAGTTACTTCCGGGGGTCCGGGGAGCTGTTTTTT. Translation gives CASSYFRGSGELFF.

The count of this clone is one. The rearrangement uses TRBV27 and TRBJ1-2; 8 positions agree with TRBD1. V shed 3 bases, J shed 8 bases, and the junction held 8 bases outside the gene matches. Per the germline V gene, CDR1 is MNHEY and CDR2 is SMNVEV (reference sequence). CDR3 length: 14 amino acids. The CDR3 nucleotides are TGTGCCAGCAGTTTTCAGGGGGCGCTGTCCGGCTACACCTTC. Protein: CASSFQGALSGYTF.

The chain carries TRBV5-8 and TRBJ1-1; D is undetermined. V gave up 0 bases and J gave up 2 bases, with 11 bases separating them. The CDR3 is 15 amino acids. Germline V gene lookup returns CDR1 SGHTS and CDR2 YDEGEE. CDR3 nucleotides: TGTGCCAGCAGCTTGGCTTACGGGGTTAACACTGAAGCTTTCTTT. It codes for CASSLAYGVNTEAFF.

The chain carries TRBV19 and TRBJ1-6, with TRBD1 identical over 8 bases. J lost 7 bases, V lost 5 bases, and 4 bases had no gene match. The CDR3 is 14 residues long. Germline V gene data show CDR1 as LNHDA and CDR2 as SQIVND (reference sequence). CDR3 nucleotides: TGTGCCAGTAGTGGACAGGGTTGGAATTCACCCCTCCACTTT. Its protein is CASSGQGWNSPLHF.

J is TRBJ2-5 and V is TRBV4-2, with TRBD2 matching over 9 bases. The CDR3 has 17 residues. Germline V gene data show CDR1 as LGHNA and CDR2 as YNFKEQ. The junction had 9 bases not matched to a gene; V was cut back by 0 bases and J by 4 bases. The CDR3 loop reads CASSQELAGAGGETQYF. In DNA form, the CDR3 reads TGTGCCAGCAGCCAAGAATTAGCGGGGGCAGGGGGAGAGACCCAGTACTTC.

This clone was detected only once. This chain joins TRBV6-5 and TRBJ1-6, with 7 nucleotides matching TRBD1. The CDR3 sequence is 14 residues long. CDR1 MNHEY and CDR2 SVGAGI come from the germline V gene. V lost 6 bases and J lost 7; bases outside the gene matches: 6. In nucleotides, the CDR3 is TGTGCCAGCAGGGAGACAGGGTACAATTCACCCCTCCACTTT. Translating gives CASRETGYNSPLHF.

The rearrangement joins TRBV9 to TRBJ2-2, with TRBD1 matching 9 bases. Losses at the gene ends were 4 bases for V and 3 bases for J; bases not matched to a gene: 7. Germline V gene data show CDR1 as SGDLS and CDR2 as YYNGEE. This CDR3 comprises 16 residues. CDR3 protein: CASSPPGQGHTGELFF. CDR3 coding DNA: TGTGCCAGCAGCCCACCGGGACAGGGTCACACCGGGGAGCTGTTTTTT.

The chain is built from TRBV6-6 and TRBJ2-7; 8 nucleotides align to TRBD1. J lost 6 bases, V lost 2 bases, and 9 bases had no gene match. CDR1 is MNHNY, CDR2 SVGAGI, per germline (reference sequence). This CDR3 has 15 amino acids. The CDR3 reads CASSYPGGFRREQYF. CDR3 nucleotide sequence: TGTGCCAGCAGTTACCCAGGGGGCTTTAGGCGCGAGCAGTACTTC.

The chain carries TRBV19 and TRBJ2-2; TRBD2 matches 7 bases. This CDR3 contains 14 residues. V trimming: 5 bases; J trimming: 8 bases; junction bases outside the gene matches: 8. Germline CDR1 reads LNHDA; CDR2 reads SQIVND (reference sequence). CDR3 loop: CASSGGAGRGELFF. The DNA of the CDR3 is TGTGCCAGTAGTGGCGGGGCCGGGAGGGGGGAGCTGTTTTTT.

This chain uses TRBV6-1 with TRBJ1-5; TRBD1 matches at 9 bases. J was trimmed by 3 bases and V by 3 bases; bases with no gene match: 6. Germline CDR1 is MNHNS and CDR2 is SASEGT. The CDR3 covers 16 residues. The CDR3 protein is CASSDRTGANNQPQHF. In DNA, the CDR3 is TGTGCCAGCAGTGACCGGACAGGGGCGAACAATCAGCCCCAGCATTTT.

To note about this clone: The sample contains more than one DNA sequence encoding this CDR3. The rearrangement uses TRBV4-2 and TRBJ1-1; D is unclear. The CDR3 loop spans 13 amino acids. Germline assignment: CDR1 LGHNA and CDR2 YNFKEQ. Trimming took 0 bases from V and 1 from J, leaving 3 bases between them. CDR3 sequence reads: CASSQERNTEAFF. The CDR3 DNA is TGTGCCAGCAGCCAAGAGCGGAACACTGAAGCTTTCTTT.